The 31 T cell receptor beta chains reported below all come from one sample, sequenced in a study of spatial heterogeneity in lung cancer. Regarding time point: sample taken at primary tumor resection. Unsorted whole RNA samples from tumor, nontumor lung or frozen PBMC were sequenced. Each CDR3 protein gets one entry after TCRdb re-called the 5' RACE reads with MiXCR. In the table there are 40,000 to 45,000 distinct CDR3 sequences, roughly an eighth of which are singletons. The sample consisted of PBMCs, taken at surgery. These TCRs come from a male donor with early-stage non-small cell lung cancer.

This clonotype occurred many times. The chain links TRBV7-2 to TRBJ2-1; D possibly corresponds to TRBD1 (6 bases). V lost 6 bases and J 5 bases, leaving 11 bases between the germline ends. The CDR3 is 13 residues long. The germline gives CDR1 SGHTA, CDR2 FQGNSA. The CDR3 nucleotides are TGTGCCAGCAGTGGACAGCTAGACAATGAGCAGTTCTTC. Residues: CASSGQLDNEQFF.

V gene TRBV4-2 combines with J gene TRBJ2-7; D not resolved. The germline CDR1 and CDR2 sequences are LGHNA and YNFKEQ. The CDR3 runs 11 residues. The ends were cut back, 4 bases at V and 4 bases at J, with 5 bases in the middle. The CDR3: CASSRNYEQYF. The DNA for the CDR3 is TGTGCCAGCAGCCGCAATTACGAGCAGTACTTC.

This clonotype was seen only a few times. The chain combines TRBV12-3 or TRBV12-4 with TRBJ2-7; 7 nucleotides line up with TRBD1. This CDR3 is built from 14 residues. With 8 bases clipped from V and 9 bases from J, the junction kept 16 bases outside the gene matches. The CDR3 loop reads CASGLGQLPLGQYF. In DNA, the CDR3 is TGTGCCAGCGGCTTGGGACAGCTTCCCCTAGGGCAGTACTTC.

The CDR3 reads CASSPRPYEQYF. CDR3 sequence (DNA): TGTGCCAGCAGCCCCCGCCCCTACGAGCAGTACTTC. This chain links TRBV7-6 with TRBJ2-7; D is undetermined. The V end was cut by 5 bases, the J end by 2 bases, with 7 bases between. The germline V gene has CDR1 SGHVS and CDR2 FNYEAQ. The CDR3 is 12 amino acids.

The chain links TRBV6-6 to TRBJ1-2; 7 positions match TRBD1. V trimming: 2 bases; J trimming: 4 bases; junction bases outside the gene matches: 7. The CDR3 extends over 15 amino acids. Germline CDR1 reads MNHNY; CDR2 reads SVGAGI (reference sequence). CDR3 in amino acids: CASSYGGTAPYGYTF. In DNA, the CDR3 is TGTGCCAGCAGTTACGGCGGGACAGCACCCTATGGCTACACCTTC.

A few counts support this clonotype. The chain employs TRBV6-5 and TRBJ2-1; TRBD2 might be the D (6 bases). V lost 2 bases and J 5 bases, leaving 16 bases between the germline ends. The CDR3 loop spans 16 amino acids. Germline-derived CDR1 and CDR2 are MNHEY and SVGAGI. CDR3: CASSYPTGTGNNEQFF. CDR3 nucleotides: TGTGCCAGCAGTTACCCCACCGGGACTGGTAACAATGAGCAGTTCTTC.

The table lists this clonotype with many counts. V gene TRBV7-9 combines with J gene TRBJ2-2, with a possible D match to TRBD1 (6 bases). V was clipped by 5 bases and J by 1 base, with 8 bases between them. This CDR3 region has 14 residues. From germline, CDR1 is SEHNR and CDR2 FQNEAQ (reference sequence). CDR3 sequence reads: CASSPGQNTGELFF. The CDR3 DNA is TGTGCCAGCAGCCCGGGACAGAACACCGGGGAGCTGTTTTTT.

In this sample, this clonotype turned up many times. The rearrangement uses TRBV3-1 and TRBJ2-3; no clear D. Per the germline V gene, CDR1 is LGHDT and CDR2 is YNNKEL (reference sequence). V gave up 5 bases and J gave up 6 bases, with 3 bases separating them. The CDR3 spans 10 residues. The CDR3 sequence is CASSGDTQYF. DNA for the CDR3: TGTGCCAGCAGCGGGGATACGCAGTATTTT.

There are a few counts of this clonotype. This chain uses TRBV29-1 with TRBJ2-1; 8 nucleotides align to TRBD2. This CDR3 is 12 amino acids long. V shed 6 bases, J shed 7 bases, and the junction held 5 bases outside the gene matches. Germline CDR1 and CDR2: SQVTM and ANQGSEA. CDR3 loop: CSVAGERNEQFF. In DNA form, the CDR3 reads TGCAGCGTAGCGGGAGAGCGAAATGAGCAGTTCTTC.

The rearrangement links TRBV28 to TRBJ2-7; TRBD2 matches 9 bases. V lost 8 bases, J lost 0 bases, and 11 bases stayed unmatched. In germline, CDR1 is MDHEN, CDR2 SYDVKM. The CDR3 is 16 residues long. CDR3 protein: CASYQGGLAHSYEQYF. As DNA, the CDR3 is TGTGCCAGCTACCAAGGAGGACTAGCGCACTCCTACGAGCAGTACTTC.

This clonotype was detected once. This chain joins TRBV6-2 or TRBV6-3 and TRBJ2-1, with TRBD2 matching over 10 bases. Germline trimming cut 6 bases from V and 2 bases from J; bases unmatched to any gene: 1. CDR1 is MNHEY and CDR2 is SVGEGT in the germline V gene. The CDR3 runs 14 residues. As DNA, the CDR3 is TGTGCCAGCAGAACTAGCGGGGCCTACAATGAGCAGTTCTTC. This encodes CASRTSGAYNEQFF.

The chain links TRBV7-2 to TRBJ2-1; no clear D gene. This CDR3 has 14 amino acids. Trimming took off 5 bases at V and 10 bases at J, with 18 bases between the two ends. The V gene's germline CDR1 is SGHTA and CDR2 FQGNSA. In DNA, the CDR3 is TGTGCCAGCAGCCCCGGATCAGTGGGGAACGAGCAGTTCTTC. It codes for CASSPGSVGNEQFF.

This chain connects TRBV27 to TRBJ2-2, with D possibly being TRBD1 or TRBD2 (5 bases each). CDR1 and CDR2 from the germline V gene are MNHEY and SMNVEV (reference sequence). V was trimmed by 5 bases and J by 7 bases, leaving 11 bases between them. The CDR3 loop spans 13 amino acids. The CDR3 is CASSISRGGELFF. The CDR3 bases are TGTGCCAGCAGTATCTCGAGGGGCGGGGAGCTGTTTTTT.

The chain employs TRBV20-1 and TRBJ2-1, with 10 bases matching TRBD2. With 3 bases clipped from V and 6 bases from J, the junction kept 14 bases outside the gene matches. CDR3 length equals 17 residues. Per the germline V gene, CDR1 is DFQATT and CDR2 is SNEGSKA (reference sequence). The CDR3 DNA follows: TGCAGTGCTAGGGGTAGACTAGCGGGTACCACTCCCAATGAGCAGTTCTTC. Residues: CSARGRLAGTTPNEQFF.

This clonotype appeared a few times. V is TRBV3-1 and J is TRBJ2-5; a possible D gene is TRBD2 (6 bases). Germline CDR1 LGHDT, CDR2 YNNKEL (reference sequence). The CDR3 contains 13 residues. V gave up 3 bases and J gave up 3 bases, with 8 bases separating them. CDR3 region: CASSQLAKETQYF. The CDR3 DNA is TGTGCCAGCAGCCAGCTAGCGAAAGAGACCCAGTACTTC.

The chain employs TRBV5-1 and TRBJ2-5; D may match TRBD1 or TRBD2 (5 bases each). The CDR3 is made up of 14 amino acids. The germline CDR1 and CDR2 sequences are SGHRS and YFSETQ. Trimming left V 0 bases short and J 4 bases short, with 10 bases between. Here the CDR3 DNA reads TGCGCCAGCAGCTTGGCGGGGACGGCAGAGACCCAGTACTTC. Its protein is CASSLAGTAETQYF.

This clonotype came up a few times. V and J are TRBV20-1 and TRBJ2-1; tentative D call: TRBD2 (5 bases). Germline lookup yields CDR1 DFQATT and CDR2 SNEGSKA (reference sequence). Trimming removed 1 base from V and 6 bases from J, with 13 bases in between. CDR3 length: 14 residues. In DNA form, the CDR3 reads TGCAGTGCTAGAGTAGGAGAGGCGGGCAATGAGCAGTTCTTC. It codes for CSARVGEAGNEQFF.

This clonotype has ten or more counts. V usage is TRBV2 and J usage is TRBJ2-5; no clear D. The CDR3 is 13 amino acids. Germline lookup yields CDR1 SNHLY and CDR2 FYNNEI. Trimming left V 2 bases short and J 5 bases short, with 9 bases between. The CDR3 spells CASSERVKETQYF. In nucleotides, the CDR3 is TGTGCCAGCAGTGAAAGAGTTAAGGAGACCCAGTACTTC.

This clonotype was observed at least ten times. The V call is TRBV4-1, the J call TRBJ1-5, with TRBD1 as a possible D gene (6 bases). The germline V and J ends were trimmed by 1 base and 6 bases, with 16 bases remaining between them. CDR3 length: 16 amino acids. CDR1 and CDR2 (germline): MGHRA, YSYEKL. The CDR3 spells CASSQVFSRGPQPQHF. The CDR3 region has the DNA TGCGCCAGCAGCCAAGTATTCAGCAGGGGCCCTCAGCCCCAGCATTTT.

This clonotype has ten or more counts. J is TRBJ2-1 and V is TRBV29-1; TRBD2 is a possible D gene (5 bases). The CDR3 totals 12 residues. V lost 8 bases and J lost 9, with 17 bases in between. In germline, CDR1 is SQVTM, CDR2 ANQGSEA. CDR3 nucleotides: TGCAGCTTTAAGCGAGGGAGTACTGAGCAGTTCTTC. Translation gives CSFKRGSTEQFF.

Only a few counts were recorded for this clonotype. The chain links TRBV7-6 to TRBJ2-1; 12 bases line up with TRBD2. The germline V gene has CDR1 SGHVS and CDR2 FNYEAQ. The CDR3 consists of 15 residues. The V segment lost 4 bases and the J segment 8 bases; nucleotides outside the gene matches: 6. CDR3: CASSSRTSGIYEQFF. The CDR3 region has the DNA TGTGCCAGCAGCTCAAGGACTAGCGGGATCTATGAGCAGTTCTTC.

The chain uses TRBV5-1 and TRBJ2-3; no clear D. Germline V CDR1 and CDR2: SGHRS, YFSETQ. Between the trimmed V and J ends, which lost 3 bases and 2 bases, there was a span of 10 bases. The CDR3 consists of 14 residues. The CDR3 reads CASSSSTFTDTQYF. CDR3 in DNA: TGCGCCAGCAGCTCCTCGACATTCACAGATACGCAGTATTTT.

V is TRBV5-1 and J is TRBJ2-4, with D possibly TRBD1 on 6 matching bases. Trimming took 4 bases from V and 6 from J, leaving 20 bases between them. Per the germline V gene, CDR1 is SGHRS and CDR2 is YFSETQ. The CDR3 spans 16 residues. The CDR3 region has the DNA TGCGCCAGCAGCCTAGGGGGACCGGCGATTGGAAACATTCAGTACTTC. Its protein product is CASSLGGPAIGNIQYF.

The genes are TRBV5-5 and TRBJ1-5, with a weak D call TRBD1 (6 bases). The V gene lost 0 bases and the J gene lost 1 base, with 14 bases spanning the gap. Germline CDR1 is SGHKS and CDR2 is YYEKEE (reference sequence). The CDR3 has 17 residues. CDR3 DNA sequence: TGTGCCAGCAGCTTGGCGTCGGGGGCAGGGAGCAATCAGCCCCAGCATTTT. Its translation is CASSLASGAGSNQPQHF.

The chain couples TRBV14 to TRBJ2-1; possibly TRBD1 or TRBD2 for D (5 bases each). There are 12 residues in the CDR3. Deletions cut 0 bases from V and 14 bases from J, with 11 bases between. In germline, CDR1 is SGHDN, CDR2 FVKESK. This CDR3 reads CASSQDTGGKFF. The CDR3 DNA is TGTGCCAGCAGCCAAGATACAGGAGGAAAGTTCTTC.

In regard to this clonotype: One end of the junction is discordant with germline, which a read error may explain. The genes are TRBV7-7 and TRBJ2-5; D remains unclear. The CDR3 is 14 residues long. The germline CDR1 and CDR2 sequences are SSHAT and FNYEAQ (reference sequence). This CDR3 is CASSLGTFEETQYF. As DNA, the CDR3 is TGTGCTAGCAGCTTAGGTACTTTCGAAGAGACCCAGTACTTC.

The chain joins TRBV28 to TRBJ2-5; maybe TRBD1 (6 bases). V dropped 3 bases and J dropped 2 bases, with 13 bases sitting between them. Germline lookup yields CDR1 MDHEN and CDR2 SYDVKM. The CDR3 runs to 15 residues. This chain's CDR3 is CASSFLGQGQETQYF. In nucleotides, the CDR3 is TGTGCCAGCAGTTTCCTTGGGCAGGGGCAAGAGACCCAGTACTTC.

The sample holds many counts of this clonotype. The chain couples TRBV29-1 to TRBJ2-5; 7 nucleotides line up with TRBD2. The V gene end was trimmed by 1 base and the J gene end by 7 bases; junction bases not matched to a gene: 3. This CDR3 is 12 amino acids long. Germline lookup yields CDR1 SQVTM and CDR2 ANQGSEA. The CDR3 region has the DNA TGCAGCGTTGAAGGCGGGAGTAGGACCCAGTACTTC. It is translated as CSVEGGSRTQYF.

The CDR3 DNA follows: TGTGCCAGCAGTTGGGACCGAAACACCGGGGAGCTGTTTTTT. It yields the protein CASSWDRNTGELFF. The rearrangement links TRBV2 to TRBJ2-2; either TRBD1 or TRBD2 may supply D (5 bases each). The ends were cut back, 5 bases at V and 2 bases at J, with 9 bases in the middle. CDR3 length equals 14 residues. Germline loops: CDR1 SNHLY, CDR2 FYNNEI.

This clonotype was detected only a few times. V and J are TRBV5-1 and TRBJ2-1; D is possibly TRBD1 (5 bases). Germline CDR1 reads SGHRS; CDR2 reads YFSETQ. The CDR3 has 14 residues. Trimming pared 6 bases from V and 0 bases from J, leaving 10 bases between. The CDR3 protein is CASTSDNSYNEQFF. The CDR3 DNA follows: TGCGCCAGCACATCGGACAACTCCTACAATGAGCAGTTCTTC.

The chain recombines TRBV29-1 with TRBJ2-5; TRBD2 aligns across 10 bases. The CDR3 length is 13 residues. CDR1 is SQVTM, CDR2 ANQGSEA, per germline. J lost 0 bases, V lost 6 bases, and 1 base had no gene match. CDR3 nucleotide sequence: TGCAGCGTAGCGGGAGGGGACCAAGAGACCCAGTACTTC. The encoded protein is CSVAGGDQETQYF.